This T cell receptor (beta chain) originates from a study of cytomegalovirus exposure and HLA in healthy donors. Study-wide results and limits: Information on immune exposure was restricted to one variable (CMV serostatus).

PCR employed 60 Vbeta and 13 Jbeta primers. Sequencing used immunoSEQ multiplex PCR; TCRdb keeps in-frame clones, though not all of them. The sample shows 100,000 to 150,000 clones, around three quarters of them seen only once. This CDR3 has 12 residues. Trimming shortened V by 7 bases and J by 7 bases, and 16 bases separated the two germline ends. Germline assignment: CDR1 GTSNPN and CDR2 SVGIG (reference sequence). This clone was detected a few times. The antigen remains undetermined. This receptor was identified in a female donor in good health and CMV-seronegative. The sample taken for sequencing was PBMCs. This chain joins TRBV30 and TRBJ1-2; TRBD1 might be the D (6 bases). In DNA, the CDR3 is TGTGCCTTTGACAGGCCGGTCCCTGGCTACACCTTC. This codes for CAFDRPVPGYTF.